These 21 T cell receptor beta chains were sequenced from one sample in a study of cytomegalovirus exposure and HLA in healthy donors. In the PCR, 60 Vbeta and 13 Jbeta primers were used. Produced via immunoSEQ multiplex PCR; TCRdb's table is partial and in-frame only. The table records about 170,000 clones, around 72% of them present only once. Material for sequencing was PBMCs. These receptors originate from a man in his forties or fifties in good health and CMV-seropositive.

This clone was recorded a few times. The rearrangement joins TRBV7-9 to TRBJ2-5, with TRBD2 matching over 14 bases. The CDR3 runs to 18 residues. V lost 6 bases and J lost 5; bases outside the gene matches: 14. Germline V CDR1 and CDR2: SEHNR, FQNEAQ (reference sequence). The CDR3 nucleotides are TGTGCCAGCAGTTTCCTAGGACTAGCGGGGGGCATCGTGGAGACCCAGTACTTC. This encodes CASSFLGLAGGIVETQYF.

The rearrangement joins TRBV7-9 to TRBJ1-1; 7 bases agree with TRBD1. Germline trimming cut 5 bases from V and 0 bases from J; bases unmatched to any gene: 9. The CDR3 length is 16 residues. Per germline, CDR1 SEHNR and CDR2 FQNEAQ (reference sequence). The CDR3 bases are TGTGCCAGCAGCCCCCGCGCAGGGGGACTGAACACTGAAGCTTTCTTT. It translates to CASSPRAGGLNTEAFF. Using reference TRBV7-9 and TRBJ1-1 for the parts outside the CDR3, the full variable domain is DTGVSQNPRHKITKRGQNVTFRCDPISEHNRLYWYRQTLGQGPEFLTYFQNEAQLEKSRLLSDRFSAERPKGSFSTLEIQRTEQGDSAMYLCASSPRAGGLNTEAFFGQGTRLTVV.

V gene TRBV11-1 combines with J gene TRBJ1-2, with D perhaps matching TRBD1 (5 bases). V gave up 3 bases and J gave up 4 bases, with 9 bases separating them. The CDR3 consists of 13 residues. Germline loops: CDR1 SGHAT, CDR2 FQDESV (reference sequence). CDR3 nucleotides: TGTGCCAGCAGCTTTGGGGGAGGCTATGGCTACACCTTC. Protein: CASSFGGGYGYTF.

A few counts support this clone. The chain carries TRBV4-3 and TRBJ1-2; D ambiguous. The CDR3 sequence is 15 residues long. CDR1 is LGHNA, CDR2 YSLEER, per germline. V gave up 0 bases and J gave up 4 bases, with 12 bases separating them. CDR3 in DNA: TGCGCCAGCAGCCAAGATCGGGGTGGTGGCTATGGCTACACCTTC. The encoded protein is CASSQDRGGGYGYTF.

Here the CDR3 DNA reads TGTGCCAGCAGGAGGACAGGCTATGGCTACACCTTC. Translation: CASRRTGYGYTF. The V gene is TRBV9, the J gene TRBJ1-2, with TRBD1 identical over 7 bases. Germline-derived CDR1 and CDR2 are SGDLS and YYNGEE. This CDR3 comprises 12 residues. V trimming: 5 bases; J trimming: 4 bases; junction bases outside the gene matches: 2.

V and J are TRBV5-1 and TRBJ2-1; 8 positions agree with TRBD2. After removal of 0 bases from V and 10 bases from J, the junction contained 6 bases not matched to a gene. From germline, CDR1 is SGHRS and CDR2 YFSETQ. The CDR3 spans 14 residues. DNA of the CDR3: TGCGCCAGCAGCTTGGACGGGGGGGCTCGGGAGCAGTTCTTC. This codes for CASSLDGGAREQFF.

This chain connects TRBV7-8 to TRBJ1-4, with D possibly being TRBD1 (5 bases). The germline V gene has CDR1 SGHVS and CDR2 FQNEAQ. Trimming pared 5 bases from V and 7 bases from J, leaving 17 bases between. The CDR3 loop spans 15 amino acids. CDR3: CASSAAGGKSEKLFF. The CDR3 coding sequence is TGTGCCAGCAGCGCAGCCGGGGGGAAGAGTGAAAAACTGTTTTTT.

This chain links TRBV5-1 with TRBJ2-5; TRBD2 matches 9 bases. The CDR3 runs to 16 residues. J was trimmed by 5 bases and V by 4 bases; bases with no gene match: 12. Germline CDR1 SGHRS, CDR2 YFSETQ. The CDR3 reads CASSPDAGGIGETQYF. CDR3 in DNA: TGCGCCAGCAGCCCGGATGCGGGGGGGATCGGGGAGACCCAGTACTTC. The whole variable domain, filled in from reference TRBV5-1 and TRBJ2-5, reads KAGVTQTPRYLIKTRGQQVTLSCSPISGHRSVSWYQQTPGQGLQFLFEYFSETQRNKGNFPGRFSGRQFSNSRSEMNVSTLELGDSALYLCASSPDAGGIGETQYFGPGTRLLVL.

The chain combines TRBV30 with TRBJ2-2, with a possible D match to TRBD1 (7 bases). Germline CDR1 and CDR2: GTSNPN and SVGIG (reference sequence). The CDR3 runs to 15 residues. The V end lost 2 bases, the J end lost 6 bases, and 16 bases lay between the germline ends. CDR3 sequence reads: CAWSLQGTVSGELFF. In nucleotides, the CDR3 is TGTGCCTGGAGTTTACAGGGGACTGTATCCGGGGAGCTGTTTTTT. The variable domain in full, completed from reference TRBV30 and TRBJ2-2, reads SQTIHQWPATLVQPVGSPLSLECTVEGTSNPNLYWYRQAAGRGLQLLFYSVGIGQISSEVPQNLSASRPQDRQFILSSKKLLLSDSGFYLCAWSLQGTVSGELFFGEGSRLTVL.

This chain joins TRBV7-2 and TRBJ1-3; no firm D call. Trimming removed 1 base from V and 0 bases from J, with 13 bases in between. Germline lookup yields CDR1 SGHTA and CDR2 FQGNSA. The CDR3 runs 17 residues. The CDR3 sequence: CASSLVGVGTSGNTIYF. In DNA, the CDR3 is TGTGCCAGCAGCTTAGTTGGTGTCGGTACCTCTGGAAACACCATATATTTT.

This clone has more than one count but fewer than ten. The rearrangement joins TRBV5-1 to TRBJ2-5, with 8 bases identical to TRBD1. V gave up 0 bases and J gave up 5 bases; unmatched junction bases: 15. Germline V gene lookup returns CDR1 SGHRS and CDR2 YFSETQ. The CDR3 totals 18 residues. CDR3: CASSLGARRLQGEETQYF. CDR3 bases: TGCGCCAGCAGCTTGGGGGCACGGAGGCTACAGGGGGAGGAGACCCAGTACTTC.

V gene TRBV5-1 combines with J gene TRBJ1-6; 7 nucleotides agree with TRBD1. The CDR3 length is 16 residues. V lost 2 bases and J lost 6; bases outside the gene matches: 8. Germline loops: CDR1 SGHRS, CDR2 YFSETQ. CDR3 sequence reads: CASSLIPGQINSPLHF. Here the CDR3 DNA reads TGCGCCAGCAGCTTAATCCCGGGACAGATTAATTCACCCCTCCACTTT.

V usage is TRBV7-6 and J usage is TRBJ2-5; possible D gene TRBD1, 6 bases. The CDR3 spans 17 residues. The V and J ends lost 0 bases and 2 bases respectively, with 16 bases between them. CDR1 is SGHVS and CDR2 is FNYEAQ in the germline V gene. The CDR3 here is CASSLALYERGQETQYF. As DNA, the CDR3 is TGTGCCAGCAGCTTAGCCCTCTATGAAAGGGGGCAAGAGACCCAGTACTTC.

This clone was picked up one time. The V call is TRBV29-1, the J call TRBJ1-3; TRBD1 is a possible D gene (5 bases). This CDR3 contains 16 residues. V lost 7 bases, J lost 0 bases, and 19 bases lay in between. Germline CDR1 and CDR2: SQVTM and ANQGSEA. CDR3 amino acids: CSALGDFRGSGNTIYF. The CDR3, as DNA: TGCAGCGCCCTAGGGGATTTCAGAGGCTCTGGAAACACCATATATTTT.

The CDR3 here is CAISELGGTGANVLTF. The CDR3 region has the DNA TGTGCCATCAGTGAGTTAGGGGGCACTGGGGCCAACGTCCTGACTTTC. V is TRBV10-3 and J is TRBJ2-6; TRBD1 matches 7 bases. J lost 2 bases, V lost 1 base, and 2 bases had no gene match. This CDR3 comprises 16 residues. CDR1 and CDR2 from the germline V gene are ENHRY and SYGVKD.

This sequence joins TRBV5-1 and TRBJ2-3; D unresolved. Trimming left V 5 bases short and J 0 bases short, with 4 bases between. CDR3 length: 12 residues. Per germline, CDR1 SGHRS and CDR2 YFSETQ. CDR3 region: CASSESTDTQYF. CDR3 nucleotides: TGCGCCAGCAGTGAGAGCACAGATACGCAGTATTTT. The whole variable domain, remainder taken from reference TRBV5-1 and TRBJ2-3, is KAGVTQTPRYLIKTRGQQVTLSCSPISGHRSVSWYQQTPGQGLQFLFEYFSETQRNKGNFPGRFSGRQFSNSRSEMNVSTLELGDSALYLCASSESTDTQYFGPGTRLTVL.

A word on this clone: The junction shows a germline mismatch at one end, possibly a read error. The chain joins TRBV7-8 to TRBJ1-5, with 7 positions matching TRBD1. CDR3 size: 15 residues. Germline V CDR1 and CDR2: SGHVS, FQNEAQ. CDR3 coding DNA: TGTGCCAGCAGCTTATCTGAAGGGGGCAACCAGCCCCAGCATTTT. Translation: CASSLSEGGNQPQHF. Full variable domain (rest looked up from reference TRBV7-8 and TRBJ1-5): GAGVSQSPRYKVAKRGQDVALRCDPISGHVSLFWYQQALGQGPEFLTYFQNEAQLDKSGLPSDRFFAERPEGSVSTLKIQRTQQEDSAVYLCASSLSEGGNQPQHFGDGTRLSIL.

This clone was seen more than once but under ten times. V usage is TRBV5-8 and J usage is TRBJ1-4; no firm D call. The CDR3 length is 13 residues. Germline values: CDR1 SGHTS, CDR2 YDEGEE. V dropped 3 bases and J dropped 5 bases, with 8 bases sitting between them. The DNA of the CDR3 is TGTGCCAGCAGCTCCGAGGGAAATGAAAAACTGTTTTTT. Protein: CASSSEGNEKLFF.

J is TRBJ1-5 and V is TRBV5-6; perhaps TRBD1 as D (6 bases). The CDR3 is made up of 16 amino acids. The germline V gene encodes CDR1 SGHDT and CDR2 YYEEEE. V was trimmed by 0 bases and J by 7 bases, leaving 17 bases between them. The CDR3 reads CASSLERGGARQPQHF. The DNA of the CDR3 is TGTGCCAGCAGCTTGGAGAGGGGGGGCGCAAGGCAGCCCCAGCATTTT.

This clone was seen only a few times. The rearrangement links TRBV6-7 to TRBJ2-7; 9 positions agree with TRBD1. TRBV6-7 belongs to the ORF category, with a function that is uncertain. With V trimmed by 5 bases and J by 0 bases, 17 bases remained unmatched. The CDR3 loop spans 19 amino acids. The CDR3 spells CASSHGGTGKTWGSYEQYF. Here the CDR3 DNA reads TGTGCCAGCAGTCACGGGGGGACAGGGAAAACTTGGGGCTCCTACGAGCAGTACTTC.

This clone was seen a handful of times. V gene TRBV2 combines with J gene TRBJ1-4, with 9 bases matching TRBD1. Germline values: CDR1 SNHLY, CDR2 FYNNEI. V shed 5 bases, J shed 7 bases, and the junction held 5 bases outside the gene matches. CDR3 length equals 14 residues. The CDR3 nucleotides are TGTGCCAGCAGTCGGACAGGGGAGACTGAAAAACTGTTTTTT. Protein: CASSRTGETEKLFF.